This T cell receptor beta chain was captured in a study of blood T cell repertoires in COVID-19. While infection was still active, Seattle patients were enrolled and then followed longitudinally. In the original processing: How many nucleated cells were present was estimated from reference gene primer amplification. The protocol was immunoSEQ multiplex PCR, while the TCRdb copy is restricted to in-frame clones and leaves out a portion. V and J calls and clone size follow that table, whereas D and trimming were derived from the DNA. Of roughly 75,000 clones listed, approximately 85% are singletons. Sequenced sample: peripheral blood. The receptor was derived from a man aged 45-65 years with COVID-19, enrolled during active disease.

The CDR3 protein is CASSDTLGTGFYGYTF. In DNA, the CDR3 is TGTGCCAGCAGTGACACCCTCGGGACAGGGTTCTATGGCTACACCTTC. V and J are TRBV6-4 and TRBJ1-2; 9 bases are a match to TRBD1. CDR1 and CDR2 (germline): MRHNA, SNTAGT. The CDR3 has 16 residues. V gave up 2 bases and J gave up 4 bases; unmatched junction bases: 8.